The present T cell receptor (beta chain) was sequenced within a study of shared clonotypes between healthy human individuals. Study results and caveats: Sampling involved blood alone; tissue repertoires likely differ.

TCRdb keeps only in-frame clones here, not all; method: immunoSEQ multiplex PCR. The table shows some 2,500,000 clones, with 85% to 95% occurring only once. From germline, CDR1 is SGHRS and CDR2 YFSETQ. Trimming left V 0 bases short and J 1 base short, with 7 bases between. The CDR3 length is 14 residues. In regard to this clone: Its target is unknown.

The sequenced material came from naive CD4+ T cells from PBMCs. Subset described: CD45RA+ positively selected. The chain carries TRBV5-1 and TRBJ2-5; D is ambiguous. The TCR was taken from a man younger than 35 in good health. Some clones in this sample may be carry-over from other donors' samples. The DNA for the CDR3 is TGCGCCAGCAGCTTGGACCCCCTCCAAGAGACCCAGTACTTC. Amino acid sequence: CASSLDPLQETQYF.